Below, 22 T cell receptor gamma chains from the same sample are listed, as sequenced in a study of gamma-delta chains in newborns, infants, children. TCRdb reprocessed the reads using CATT. Here the sample spans 830 or so gamma-chain clones, around 64% being singletons. Sample: blood. These receptors were collected from a child who was a newborn, infant or young child, either healthy, febrile or measles-vaccinated (not recorded which).

This clone was counted only a few times. At the DNA level, this CDR3 is encoded by other sequences in the same sample as well. The V and J genes are TRGV9 and TRGJP. No J gene was available from TCRdb, and it was assigned here by a germline match of the DNA. The CDR3 has 17 amino acids. Per germline, CDR1 GITISATS and CDR2 ISYDGTV (reference sequence). The junction had 4 bases not matched to a gene; V was cut back by 3 bases and J by 2 bases. The CDR3 bases are TGTGCCTTGTGGGAGACACGGCAAGAGTTGGGCAAAAAAATCAAGGTATTT. Its translation is CALWETRQELGKKIKVF.

This clone has a handful of counts. V and J are TRGV9 and TRGJ1 or TRGJ2. Germline V lookup: CDR1 GITISATS, CDR2 ISYDGTV (reference sequence). The CDR3 extends over 11 amino acids. V shed 6 bases and J 3 bases; nucleotides not matched to a gene: 2. CDR3: CALWSYYKKLF. CDR3 in DNA: TGTGCCTTGTGGAGTTATTATAAGAAACTCTTT.

The chain carries TRGV9 and TRGJP. The J gene was missing in TCRdb and was found by matching the end of the DNA to germline. The CDR3 length is 15 residues. Germline trimming cut 2 bases from V and 7 bases from J; bases unmatched to any gene: 2. CDR1 and CDR2 from the germline V gene are GITISATS and ISYDGTV (reference sequence). This chain's CDR3 is CALWEEELGKKIKVF. CDR3 bases: TGTGCCTTGTGGGAGGAGGAGTTGGGCAAAAAAATCAAGGTATTT.

The J gene is TRGJ1 or TRGJ2, while no V gene call was made. This CDR3 has 13 amino acids. The CDR3 coding sequence is TGTGCCACCTGGGATGCCGGAGGGTATAAGAAACTCTTT. It encodes CATWDAGGYKKLF.

Regarding this clone: At one end the junction does not follow the germline gene, possibly because of a read error. This chain connects TRGV2 to TRGJ1 or TRGJ2. As TCRdb names no J gene, one was assigned here on the basis of a DNA match to germline. Germline V gene sequence: CDR1 EGSNGY, CDR2 YDSYNSKV. CDR3 length equals 15 residues. CDR3 protein: CATWGGLSGNYKKLF. DNA of the CDR3: TGTGCCACCTGGGGCGGGTTGAGTGGGAATTATAAGAAACTCTTT.

Details on this clone: An end of the junction does not agree with germline; a read error may underlie this. The V call is TRGV9, the J call TRGJP. The CDR3 is 16 residues long. Germline loops: CDR1 GITISATS, CDR2 ISYDGTV (reference sequence). As DNA, the CDR3 is TGTGCCTCGTGGGAGCGCGCTGAGTTGGGCAAAAAAATCAAGGTATTT. Translation: CASWERAELGKKIKVF.

This sequence joins TRGV3 and TRGJ1 or TRGJ2. Here the J gene was assigned by germline matching of the DNA, as TCRdb has none. This CDR3 comprises 13 residues. Germline values: CDR1 VTNTFY, CDR2 YDVSTARD (reference sequence). V was pared by 0 bases and J by 7 bases, with 6 bases of the junction left unmatched. The CDR3 nucleotides read TGTGCCACCTGGGACAGGCGGTACTATAAGAAACTCTTT. Translation: CATWDRRYYKKLF.

The sample holds a few counts of this clone. This chain connects TRGV9 to TRGJP. As TCRdb names no J gene, one was assigned here on the basis of a DNA match to germline. CDR1 is GITISATS, CDR2 ISYDGTV, per germline (reference sequence). V trimming: 3 bases; J trimming: 7 bases; junction bases outside the gene matches: 6. The CDR3 is 16 amino acids. CDR3 DNA sequence: TGTGCCTTGTGGGAGCGCGCTGAGTTGGGCAAAAAAATCAAGGTATTT. The encoded protein is CALWERAELGKKIKVF.

The chain couples TRGV9 to TRGJ1 or TRGJ2. TCRdb records no J gene; here it was assigned by comparing the DNA to germline. CDR3 length equals 14 residues. Trimming at V came to 2 bases and at J to 8 bases, leaving 12 bases not matched to a gene. The germline V gene encodes CDR1 GITISATS and CDR2 ISYDGTV (reference sequence). The CDR3 coding sequence is TGTGCCTTGTGGGAGGCGGGGAATTACGATAAGAAACTCTTT. This codes for CALWEAGNYDKKLF.

Although no V gene was called, TRGJ1 or TRGJ2 is the J gene. CDR3 size: 13 residues. CDR3 nucleotides: TGTGCCACCTGGGACGGGCATTATTATAAGAAACTCTTT. Protein: CATWDGHYYKKLF.

Here the J gene is TRGJP1 and the V gene is not called. The CDR3 length is 9 residues. CDR3 sequence: CTTGWFKIF. DNA for the CDR3: TGTACCACTGGTTGGTTCAAGATATTT.

This clone has a handful of counts. This specimen includes other DNA sequences encoding the same CDR3. The V call is TRGV9, the J call TRGJP. TCRdb leaves out the J gene; it was filled in here by matching the DNA to germline. Germline trimming cut 1 base from V and 4 bases from J; bases unmatched to any gene: 4. This CDR3 is 17 amino acids long. In germline, CDR1 is GITISATS, CDR2 ISYDGTV (reference sequence). The CDR3 DNA reads as TGTGCCTTGTGGGAGGTCCCCCAAGAGTTGGGCAAAAAAATCAAGGTATTT. It yields the protein CALWEVPQELGKKIKVF.

The chain combines TRGV9 with TRGJP. The J gene, absent from TCRdb, was called here by matching the DNA to germline. This CDR3 comprises 16 residues. The trim removed 0 bases at V and 8 bases at J, leaving 4 bases unmatched. Germline CDR1 is GITISATS and CDR2 is ISYDGTV (reference sequence). The CDR3 nucleotides read TGTGCCTTGTGGGAGGTGTCCAAGTTGGGCAAAAAAATCAAGGTATTT. This translates into CALWEVSKLGKKIKVF.

This clone came up once. A much larger clone lies one base from this, so it may be a read error. The J gene is given as TRGJP, and the V gene is not called. This CDR3 has 15 amino acids. The CDR3 DNA follows: TGTGCCTTGTGGGAGGTGGCGTTGGGCAAAAAAATCAAGGTATTT. Translating gives CALWEVALGKKIKVF.

The chain is built from TRGV4 and TRGJP1. TCRdb leaves out the J gene; it was filled in here by matching the DNA to germline. Germline CDR1 and CDR2: EGSTGY and YDSYTSSV. The CDR3 has 11 residues. The ends lost 5 bases at V and 6 bases at J; junction bases unmatched: 0. CDR3 nucleotide sequence: TGTGCCACCTGGGCTGGTTGGTTCAAGATATTT. Protein sequence: CATWAGWFKIF.

The chain couples TRGV5 to TRGJ1 or TRGJ2. The J gene was not available in TCRdb and was assigned here by matching the DNA to germline segments. This CDR3 region has 11 residues. Germline V gene lookup returns CDR1 VINAFY and CDR2 YDVSNSKD. With 0 bases clipped from V and 12 bases from J, the junction kept 5 bases outside the gene matches. For the CDR3, the DNA is TGTGCCACCTGGGACAGGCGGGGGAAACTCTTT. This encodes CATWDRRGKLF.

Of note for this clone: Since a much larger clone is just one base distant, this may be a read error. This sample also contains other DNA sequences that code for the same CDR3. The gene calls are TRGV9 and TRGJP. TCRdb does not report a J gene; here it was assigned by matching the DNA to germline references. Trimming removed 1 base from V and 6 bases from J; junction bases left unmatched: 3. Germline V gene lookup returns CDR1 GITISATS and CDR2 ISYDGTV (reference sequence). This CDR3 has 16 amino acids. The CDR3: CALWEVRELGKKIKVF. The DNA for the CDR3 is TGTGCCTTGTGGGAGGTCCGAGAGTTGGGCAAAAAAATCAAGGTATTT.

This rearrangement joins TRGV9 to TRGJP1. No J segment appears in TCRdb, so it was assigned here by matching the sequence to germline. The J segment lost 0 bases and the V segment lost 1 base, leaving 2 bases of the junction unmatched. Per germline, CDR1 GITISATS and CDR2 ISYDGTV (reference sequence). This CDR3 is 15 amino acids long. The CDR3 nucleotides read TGTGCCTTGTGGGAGGTTTATACCACTGGTTGGTTCAAGATATTT. It specifies CALWEVYTTGWFKIF.

The chain couples TRGV9 to TRGJP. Matching the DNA to germline supplied the J gene, which TCRdb does not give. This CDR3 contains 17 residues. CDR1 and CDR2 from the germline V gene are GITISATS and ISYDGTV (reference sequence). Unmatched junction bases numbered 8, after V lost 1 base and J lost 8 bases. The CDR3 nucleotides are TGTGCCTTGTGGGAGGTCGTCAAAAAGTTGGGCAAAAAAATCAAGGTATTT. This gives the protein CALWEVVKKLGKKIKVF.

This clone appeared a few times. The chain is built from TRGV9 and TRGJ1 or TRGJ2. The J gene, missing from TCRdb, was assigned here through DNA to germline matching. The CDR3 has 14 amino acids. Germline CDR1 and CDR2: GITISATS and ISYDGTV (reference sequence). V lost 2 bases to trimming and J lost 0 bases; unmatched junction nucleotides: 4. The CDR3 DNA reads as TGTGCCTTGTGGGAGGAGCCGAATTATTATAAGAAACTCTTT. This codes for CALWEEPNYYKKLF.

As for this clone: This same CDR3 is encoded by further DNA sequences in the sample. This chain uses TRGV9 with TRGJP. TCRdb lists no J gene, so it was determined here by aligning the DNA to germline. This CDR3 is built from 15 residues. Germline CDR1 GITISATS, CDR2 ISYDGTV (reference sequence). With 3 bases clipped from V and 6 bases from J, the junction kept 2 bases outside the gene matches. In DNA form, the CDR3 reads TGTGCCTTGTGGGAGAGAGAGTTGGGCAAAAAAATCAAGGTATTT. Translating gives CALWERELGKKIKVF.

This chain joins TRGV9 and TRGJP. TCRdb supplies no J gene; here it was assigned by aligning the nucleotide sequence to germline. With V trimmed by 0 bases and J by 9 bases, 8 bases remained unmatched. The CDR3 runs to 17 residues. Germline V CDR1 and CDR2: GITISATS, ISYDGTV (reference sequence). In DNA, the CDR3 is TGTGCCTTGTGGGAGGTGAGAGGCGTGTTGGGCAAAAAAATCAAGGTATTT. Translating gives CALWEVRGVLGKKIKVF.